These 27 T cell receptor beta chains were sequenced from one sample in a study of T cells after yellow fever vaccination. TCRdb re-analysed the 5' RACE reads in MiXCR, keeping a single row per CDR3 protein. The sample yields some 300,000 distinct CDR3 sequences, 8.7% seen once. The sequencing used CD4+ T cells sorted from PBMCs, collected 5 days after the yellow fever booster vaccination. These TCRs come from a man younger than 35 who received the YFV17D yellow fever vaccine.

This chain connects TRBV7-2 to TRBJ2-2, with D unresolved. Germline V CDR1 and CDR2: SGHTA, FQGNSA. V was pared by 8 bases and J by 7 bases, with 14 bases between. CDR3 size: 13 residues. The DNA for the CDR3 is TGTGCCAGCGGCGCAGGATTGGTCGGGGAGCTGTTTTTT. This encodes CASGAGLVGELFF.

In this sample, this clonotype turned up many times. DNA of the CDR3: TGTGCCAGCGGCTCCGGGACAGGCTCCTACAATGAGCAGTTCTTC. Its protein is CASGSGTGSYNEQFF. This chain uses TRBV6-2 or TRBV6-3 with TRBJ2-1, with TRBD1 identical over 8 bases. The CDR3 has 15 amino acids. The V gene end was trimmed by 8 bases and the J gene end by 0 bases; junction bases not matched to a gene: 6. Germline V gives CDR1 MNHEY, CDR2 SVGEGT.

The chain joins TRBV4-1 to TRBJ2-1; a possible D gene is TRBD1 (5 bases). The CDR3 contains 14 residues. Germline CDR1 reads MGHRA; CDR2 reads YSYEKL. Trimming shortened V by 2 bases and J by 5 bases, and 10 bases separated the two germline ends. The chain's CDR3 is CASSQKGPHNEQFF. CDR3 nucleotide sequence: TGCGCCAGCAGCCAAAAGGGGCCTCACAATGAGCAGTTCTTC.

The chain has TRBV4-2 and TRBJ2-5, with D perhaps TRBD1 or TRBD2 (8 bases each). The CDR3 loop spans 17 amino acids. V was pared by 7 bases and J by 5 bases, with 26 bases between. From germline, CDR1 is LGHNA and CDR2 YNFKEQ. Here the CDR3 reads CASTPGGSSGGWETQYF. The CDR3 DNA follows: TGTGCCAGCACCCCAGGGGGCTCCAGCGGGGGCTGGGAGACCCAGTACTTC.

This clonotype showed up just a few times. The CDR3, as DNA: TGTGCCAGCAAGGGGAGGAACACCGGGGAGCTGTTTTTT. This gives the protein CASKGRNTGELFF. V usage is TRBV7-2 and J usage is TRBJ2-2; D tentatively reads TRBD1 or TRBD2 (5 bases each). The germline V gene encodes CDR1 SGHTA and CDR2 FQGNSA. The CDR3 has 13 residues. V was pared by 7 bases and J by 1 base, with 7 bases between.

This clonotype has more than one count but fewer than ten. This chain links TRBV7-9 with TRBJ1-3; D gene ambiguous. Trimming left V 0 bases short and J 1 base short, with 7 bases between. This CDR3 region has 15 residues. In germline, CDR1 is SEHNR, CDR2 FQNEAQ (reference sequence). The CDR3 spells CASSLALTSGNTIYF. DNA of the CDR3: TGTGCCAGCAGCTTAGCGTTGACGTCTGGAAACACCATATATTTT.

In its sample, this clonotype was seen many times. The chain joins TRBV7-3 to TRBJ1-1; no definite D call. V was pared by 1 base and J by 4 bases, with 13 bases between. The CDR3 is 15 residues long. Looked up from germline, CDR1 is SGHTA and CDR2 is FQGTGA. The DNA for the CDR3 is TGTGCCAGCAGCTTAAACCCCGGCCGGATCACTGAAGCTTTCTTT. It specifies CASSLNPGRITEAFF. Supplemented by reference TRBV7-3 and TRBJ1-1, the full variable domain reads GAGVSQTPSNKVTEKGKYVELRCDPISGHTALYWYRQSLGQGPEFLIYFQGTGAADDSGLPNDRFFAVRPEGSVSTLKIQRTERGDSAVYLCASSLNPGRITEAFFGQGTRLTVV.

The chain recombines TRBV24-1 with TRBJ2-1, with D perhaps TRBD2 (6 bases). From germline, CDR1 is KGHDR and CDR2 SFDVKD. V gave up 4 bases and J gave up 2 bases, with 11 bases separating them. The length of the CDR3 is 15 residues. The chain's CDR3 is CATSDGGAPYNEQFF. DNA for the CDR3: TGTGCCACCAGTGACGGGGGAGCCCCCTACAATGAGCAGTTCTTC.

This clonotype was counted only a few times. The rearrangement links TRBV6-2 or TRBV6-3 to TRBJ1-2; D is perhaps TRBD1 (5 bases). CDR3 size: 14 residues. Germline V gene data show CDR1 as MNHEY and CDR2 as SVGEGT. The germline V and J ends were trimmed by 7 bases and 3 bases, with 15 bases remaining between them. CDR3: CASTPQGFYYGYTF. The CDR3 nucleotides read TGTGCCAGCACACCTCAGGGATTCTACTATGGCTACACCTTC.

This clonotype was observed a handful of times. The chain is built from TRBV7-2 and TRBJ1-3; D unclear. Germline CDR1 reads SGHTA; CDR2 reads FQGNSA. Trimming took 5 bases from V and 0 from J, leaving 8 bases between them. This CDR3 has 14 amino acids. In DNA, the CDR3 is TGTGCCAGCAGCCACGGTAACTCTGGAAACACCATATATTTT. It specifies CASSHGNSGNTIYF. The whole variable domain, remainder taken from reference TRBV7-2 and TRBJ1-3, is GAGVSQSPSNKVTEKGKDVELRCDPISGHTALYWYRQSLGQGLEFLIYFQGNSAPDKSGLPSDRFSAERTGGSVSTLTIQRTQQEDSAVYLCASSHGNSGNTIYFGEGSWLTVV.

The chain employs TRBV30 and TRBJ2-2, with D unresolved. Germline V gives CDR1 GTSNPN, CDR2 SVGIG (reference sequence). V dropped 2 bases and J dropped 8 bases, with 6 bases sitting between them. This CDR3 has 11 residues. CDR3 in amino acids: CAWSPLGELFF. CDR3 nucleotide sequence: TGTGCCTGGAGTCCCCTGGGGGAGCTGTTTTTT.

The V and J genes are TRBV12-3 or TRBV12-4 and TRBJ1-3; the D is unclear. Between the trimmed V and J ends, which lost 5 bases and 9 bases, there was a span of 11 bases. The length of the CDR3 is 12 residues. As DNA, the CDR3 is TGTGCCAGCAGTATCTCATCCGGCACCATATATTTT. Translation gives CASSISSGTIYF.

The CDR3 nucleotides are TGTGCCAGCAGCCAAGGATCAGGGTGGACTGAAGCTTTCTTT. Translated, it gives CASSQGSGWTEAFF. This chain joins TRBV3-1 and TRBJ1-1, with D possibly matching TRBD1 (5 bases). Germline lookup yields CDR1 LGHDT and CDR2 YNNKEL (reference sequence). Deletions cut 1 base from V and 5 bases from J, with 11 bases between. This CDR3 has 14 amino acids.

The CDR3: CASSGDGTGNTIYF. CDR3 coding DNA: TGTGCCAGCAGTGGGGACGGGACTGGAAACACCATATATTTT. The gene calls are TRBV2 and TRBJ1-3, with D maybe TRBD1 (5 bases). CDR1 and CDR2 (germline): SNHLY, FYNNEI. Deletions cut 4 bases from V and 2 bases from J, with 9 bases between. The CDR3 spans 14 residues.

The J gene is TRBJ1-5, the V gene TRBV20-1; 10 bases agree with TRBD1. The CDR3 extends over 18 amino acids. Germline CDR1 DFQATT, CDR2 SNEGSKA (reference sequence). The V gene end was trimmed by 5 bases and the J gene end by 3 bases; junction bases not matched to a gene: 16. The CDR3 nucleotides read TGCAGTGCTGCGGATTGGGACAGGGGTTCGTTCAACAATCAGCCCCAGCATTTT. This translates into CSAADWDRGSFNNQPQHF.

This clonotype was counted a few times. The V and J genes are TRBV7-9 and TRBJ1-3; no reliable D call. The ends were cut back, 1 base at V and 2 bases at J, with 9 bases in the middle. Looked up from germline, CDR1 is SEHNR and CDR2 is FQNEAQ (reference sequence). The CDR3 has 15 amino acids. Here the CDR3 reads CASSLDIIAGNTIYF. The CDR3 DNA follows: TGTGCCAGCAGCTTAGATATCATTGCTGGAAACACCATATATTTT.

This clonotype was recorded many times. This chain's CDR3 is CASSLGHGSYEQYF. For the CDR3, the DNA is TGCGCCAGCAGCTTGGGTCACGGATCCTACGAGCAGTACTTC. The chain recombines TRBV5-1 with TRBJ2-7; D gene unclear. V lost 0 bases, J lost 1 base, and 8 bases lay in between. This CDR3 has 14 amino acids. CDR1 is SGHRS, CDR2 YFSETQ, per germline.

This clonotype was seen a few times. The chain combines TRBV27 with TRBJ2-7; a possible D gene is TRBD1 (6 bases). Germline V gives CDR1 MNHEY, CDR2 SMNVEV (reference sequence). The CDR3 covers 15 residues. With 7 bases removed from V and 2 bases from J, the gap between germline ends came to 18 bases. The CDR3 DNA follows: TGTGCCAGCACCGGTCTCGGACAGCCGGCCTACGAGCAGTACTTC. Its translation: CASTGLGQPAYEQYF.

V usage is TRBV7-2 and J usage is TRBJ2-1; a possible D gene is TRBD2 (6 bases). CDR3 size: 15 residues. Germline loops: CDR1 SGHTA, CDR2 FQGNSA. Between the trimmed V and J ends, which lost 2 bases and 5 bases, there was a span of 13 bases. The CDR3 DNA is TGTGCCAGCAGCTTAACTAGCAGAACGCACAATGAGCAGTTCTTC. Translation: CASSLTSRTHNEQFF.

The chain links TRBV27 to TRBJ1-2, with D possibly TRBD1 on 5 matching bases. Between the trimmed V and J ends, which lost 4 bases and 1 base, there was a span of 10 bases. CDR3 length: 14 amino acids. The V gene's germline CDR1 is MNHEY and CDR2 SMNVEV (reference sequence). CDR3 DNA: TGTGCCAGCAGTTACACAGGATTTAACTATGGCTACACCTTC. It encodes CASSYTGFNYGYTF.

This clonotype was observed a handful of times. The chain carries TRBV19 and TRBJ2-5; D tentatively reads TRBD1 or TRBD2 (6 bases each). V was trimmed by 6 bases and J by 6 bases, leaving 14 bases between them. CDR1 is LNHDA, CDR2 SQIVND, per germline (reference sequence). The CDR3 has 13 residues. The DNA for the CDR3 is TGTGCCAGTAGGTTCAGAGGGGGGCAGACCCAGTACTTC. This translates into CASRFRGGQTQYF.

This sequence joins TRBV7-2 and TRBJ2-1; 9 bases align to TRBD1. This CDR3 is built from 15 residues. The germline V gene has CDR1 SGHTA and CDR2 FQGNSA. After removal of 3 bases from V and 7 bases from J, the junction contained 7 bases not matched to a gene. CDR3 bases: TGTGCCAGCAGCTTCCAGACAGGGGGAGGGAATGAGCAGTTCTTC. Protein: CASSFQTGGGNEQFF. Supplemented by reference TRBV7-2 and TRBJ2-1, the full variable domain reads GAGVSQSPSNKVTEKGKDVELRCDPISGHTALYWYRQSLGQGLEFLIYFQGNSAPDKSGLPSDRFSAERTGGSVSTLTIQRTQQEDSAVYLCASSFQTGGGNEQFFGPGTRLTVL.

The rearrangement links TRBV2 to TRBJ2-1; maybe TRBD1 (5 bases). The CDR3 consists of 13 residues. Trimming left V 1 base short and J 5 bases short, with 6 bases between. Looked up from germline, CDR1 is SNHLY and CDR2 is FYNNEI. CDR3 DNA: TGTGCCAGCAGTGAAGGACAGAACAATGAGCAGTTCTTC. It is translated as CASSEGQNNEQFF.

J is TRBJ1-1 and V is TRBV7-8; D is possibly TRBD1 (5 bases). Germline lookup yields CDR1 SGHVS and CDR2 FQNEAQ. V was pared by 9 bases and J by 3 bases, with 14 bases between. The CDR3 sequence is 13 residues long. The CDR3 loop is CASAQGRYTEAFF. In nucleotides, the CDR3 is TGTGCCAGTGCTCAGGGTAGATACACTGAAGCTTTCTTT.

This sequence joins TRBV5-4 and TRBJ1-6; D possibly corresponds to TRBD1 (5 bases). V lost 0 bases, J lost 5 bases, and 9 bases lay in between. Germline V gene lookup returns CDR1 SGHNT and CDR2 YYREEE (reference sequence). CDR3 length equals 15 residues. The CDR3 bases are TGTGCCAGCAGCTTGGTAGGAGGGGATAATTCACCCCTCCACTTT. Translating it yields CASSLVGGDNSPLHF.

This rearrangement joins TRBV15 to TRBJ1-1; D gene ambiguous. Looked up from germline, CDR1 is LNHNV and CDR2 is YYDKDF (reference sequence). The CDR3 sequence is 13 residues long. The V end was cut by 0 bases, the J end by 9 bases, with 11 bases between. The CDR3 sequence: CATSRDTPAQAFF. CDR3 nucleotides: TGTGCCACCAGCAGAGATACCCCAGCGCAAGCTTTCTTT.

This chain uses TRBV7-6 with TRBJ1-3, with 8 bases that match TRBD1. This CDR3 is 15 amino acids long. Germline CDR1 and CDR2: SGHVS and FNYEAQ. The V and J ends lost 6 bases and 4 bases, in that order; junction bases with no gene match: 8. CDR3: CASSSGQGRGNTIYF. The CDR3 nucleotides are TGTGCCAGCAGTTCCGGACAGGGAAGGGGAAACACCATATATTTT. Full variable domain (remainder filled in from reference TRBV7-6 and TRBJ1-3): GAGVSQSPRYKVTKRGQDVALRCDPISGHVSLYWYRQALGQGPEFLTYFNYEAQQDKSGLPNDRFSAERPEGSISTLTIQRTEQRDSAMYRCASSSGQGRGNTIYFGEGSWLTVV.